These 7 T cell receptor beta chains were all obtained from the same sample, sequenced in a study of glioma-infiltrating T cells after dendritic cell vaccination. TCRdb keeps only in-frame clones here, not all; method: immunoSEQ multiplex PCR. The top ten hold 15% to 19% of the sample, which has about 92,000 clones, 65% to 90% seen once. The sequencing used blood, collected before dendritic cell vaccination. The receptor set was obtained from a human donor with glioblastoma.

The V gene is TRBV27, the J gene TRBJ1-5; 8 nucleotides align to TRBD1. The CDR3 sequence is 14 residues long. Germline values: CDR1 MNHEY, CDR2 SMNVEV (reference sequence). The J segment lost 8 bases and the V segment lost 5 bases, leaving 8 bases of the junction unmatched. CDR3 coding DNA: TGTGCCAGCAGTATTAACAGGGGGATGAAGCCCCAGCATTTT. Protein: CASSINRGMKPQHF.

The genes are TRBV5-1 and TRBJ2-7; D is possibly TRBD1 (7 bases). The CDR3 is 15 amino acids. V lost 0 bases and J 5 bases, leaving 15 bases between the germline ends. Germline V gene sequence: CDR1 SGHRS, CDR2 YFSETQ. CDR3 sequence reads: CASSLDRGGFNEQYF. The CDR3 nucleotides read TGCGCCAGCAGCTTGGACAGGGGAGGATTCAACGAGCAGTACTTC.

The rearrangement uses TRBV7-3 and TRBJ2-1; D is perhaps TRBD2 (6 bases). Germline V gene sequence: CDR1 SGHTA, CDR2 FQGTGA. The V and J ends lost 5 bases and 6 bases respectively, with 17 bases between them. The CDR3 length is 15 residues. The CDR3 reads CASSHDPSEVNEQFF. For the CDR3, the DNA is TGTGCCAGCAGCCATGACCCTAGCGAGGTCAATGAGCAGTTCTTC.

This chain links TRBV5-6 with TRBJ2-1; 8 nucleotides agree with TRBD1. The length of the CDR3 is 12 residues. Germline V gene sequence: CDR1 SGHDT, CDR2 YYEEEE. Unmatched junction bases numbered 2, after V lost 4 bases and J lost 8 bases. As DNA, the CDR3 is TGTGCCAGCAGCCAGGGGGCCCATGAGCAGTTCTTC. The encoded protein is CASSQGAHEQFF. Drawing the rest from reference TRBV5-6 and TRBJ2-1, the complete variable domain is DAGVTQSPTHLIKTRGQQVTLRCSPKSGHDTVSWYQQALGQGPQFIFQYYEEEERQRGNFPDRFSGHQFPNYSSELNVNALLLGDSALYLCASSQGAHEQFFGPGTRLTVL.

The V gene is TRBV10-2, the J gene TRBJ1-2, with D tentatively TRBD1 (6 bases). Germline values: CDR1 WSHSY, CDR2 SAAADI. Deletions cut 9 bases from V and 5 bases from J, with 13 bases between. This CDR3 is built from 12 residues. The CDR3 DNA reads TGCGCCAGTGAGGGGGTTGAGTATGGCTACACCTTC. Its protein is CASEGVEYGYTF.

The V and J genes are TRBV7-9 and TRBJ2-5, with D unclear. CDR1 SEHNR and CDR2 FQNEAQ come from the germline V gene (reference sequence). The V gene lost 5 bases and the J gene lost 2 bases, with 15 bases spanning the gap. CDR3 length equals 15 residues. This CDR3 is CASSPRLDPQETQYF. The CDR3 nucleotides read TGTGCCAGCAGCCCCCGGCTAGACCCACAAGAGACCCAGTACTTC.

The chain links TRBV9 to TRBJ2-3; 7 nucleotides agree with TRBD2. V shed 4 bases, J shed 2 bases, and the junction held 16 bases outside the gene matches. CDR3 length: 18 amino acids. Germline V gene data show CDR1 as SGDLS and CDR2 as YYNGEE. CDR3 sequence reads: CASSPLVGGSGPTDTQYF. In DNA, the CDR3 is TGTGCCAGCAGCCCCCTGGTAGGCGGGAGCGGGCCCACAGATACGCAGTATTTT.